One sample yielded the 19 T cell receptor beta chains listed below, sequenced in a study of human T cells and chemical hapten exposure. One entry per CDR3 protein results from TCRdb running MiXCR on the RACE reads. The table includes approximately 160,000 distinct CDR3 sequences, around a quarter detected once. Documented time point: patch test 3, about 24 weeks after DPC sensitization. Specified treatment: therapeutic diphenylcyclopropenone sensitization with weekly scalp DPC. The sample consisted of whole blood, taken in connection with sensitization to the hapten diphenylcyclopropenone (DPC). These receptors were obtained from a woman between 18 and 29 years old with alopecia areata. Some clones in this sample may be carry-over from other donors' samples.

This chain links TRBV7-2 with TRBJ2-5; D not resolved. The CDR3 runs to 12 residues. Trimming removed 3 bases from V and 5 bases from J, with 7 bases in between. Germline V gene lookup returns CDR1 SGHTA and CDR2 FQGNSA. DNA for the CDR3: TGTGCCAGCAGCTTTAGGTCGGAGACCCAGTACTTC. Its protein product is CASSFRSETQYF.

CDR3 sequence: CASSFGGVGNQPQHF. CDR3 bases: TGTGCCAGCAGCTTTGGTGGGGTGGGGAATCAGCCCCAGCATTTT. This chain connects TRBV5-5 to TRBJ1-5; D is uncertain. Germline V lookup: CDR1 SGHKS, CDR2 YYEKEE (reference sequence). This CDR3 is built from 15 residues. Trimming took off 2 bases at V and 4 bases at J, with 13 bases between the two ends.

This sequence joins TRBV5-5 and TRBJ2-7, with 9 bases matching TRBD1. The CDR3 has 14 amino acids. Germline trimming cut 4 bases from V and 3 bases from J; bases unmatched to any gene: 5. Germline loops: CDR1 SGHKS, CDR2 YYEKEE (reference sequence). CDR3 in DNA: TGTGCCAGCAGCCACAGGGGGCAAGGCTACGAGCAGTACTTC. The encoded protein is CASSHRGQGYEQYF.

The chain has TRBV4-3 and TRBJ1-1, with D perhaps matching TRBD1 (6 bases). The CDR3 runs 17 residues. Per the germline V gene, CDR1 is LGHNA and CDR2 is YSLEER. The V end was cut by 0 bases, the J end by 1 base, with 15 bases between. The DNA for the CDR3 is TGCGCCAGCAGCCAAGATGGGGGGCTAAAGGGGAACACTGAAGCTTTCTTT. It specifies CASSQDGGLKGNTEAFF.

The sample holds a few counts of this clonotype. The V gene is TRBV30, the J gene TRBJ1-1, with D hard to call. V lost 3 bases and J lost 5, with 16 bases in between. The CDR3 contains 14 residues. Germline CDR1 GTSNPN, CDR2 SVGIG (reference sequence). CDR3 protein: CAWRIQPGGTEAFF. The CDR3 DNA reads as TGTGCCTGGAGAATCCAACCGGGTGGGACTGAAGCTTTCTTT.

This clonotype showed up just a few times. J is TRBJ1-4 and V is TRBV4-1, with D perhaps TRBD1 (6 bases). This CDR3 is built from 15 residues. V dropped 4 bases and J dropped 5 bases, with 14 bases sitting between them. The germline V gene encodes CDR1 MGHRA and CDR2 YSYEKL. CDR3 nucleotides: TGCGCCAGCAGCCGTACAAGGGGGGACAATGAAAAACTGTTTTTT. Protein product: CASSRTRGDNEKLFF.

The V and J genes are TRBV20-1 and TRBJ2-3, with 9 bases identical to TRBD2. The V segment lost 0 bases and the J segment 1 base; nucleotides outside the gene matches: 8. Germline V lookup: CDR1 DFQATT, CDR2 SNEGSKA (reference sequence). This CDR3 is built from 17 residues. The CDR3 bases are TGCAGTGCTAGAGATCCGGGGACTAGCTTACGCACAGATACGCAGTATTTT. This codes for CSARDPGTSLRTDTQYF.

This clonotype has just a few counts. The rearrangement joins TRBV4-3 to TRBJ1-1; unclear D gene. With 7 bases removed from V and 2 bases from J, the gap between germline ends came to 11 bases. This CDR3 comprises 13 residues. Germline CDR1 and CDR2: LGHNA and YSLEER. CDR3 amino acids: CASNWEGNTEAFF. CDR3 in DNA: TGCGCCAGCAATTGGGAGGGAAACACTGAAGCTTTCTTT.

The chain uses TRBV2 and TRBJ2-7; D is unclear. The CDR3 runs to 14 residues. Trimming removed 3 bases from V and 7 bases from J, with 16 bases in between. CDR1 and CDR2 from the germline V gene are SNHLY and FYNNEI. The CDR3 here is CASSDRRTLGEQYF. The CDR3 DNA sequence: TGTGCCAGCAGTGATCGACGGACCCTGGGAGAGCAGTACTTC.

This clonotype was detected only a few times. The rearrangement links TRBV4-1 to TRBJ1-2, with 7 bases aligning to TRBD1. CDR1 is MGHRA and CDR2 is YSYEKL in the germline V gene. The CDR3 covers 14 residues. J gave up 5 bases and V 8 bases, and 11 bases lay outside the gene matches. DNA of the CDR3: TGCGCCAGCTCAGGGGACAGCCTTATTTATGGCTACACCTTC. It specifies CASSGDSLIYGYTF.

The rearrangement links TRBV11-2 to TRBJ2-2, with D unresolved. Germline CDR1 SGHAT, CDR2 FQNNGV. CDR3 length: 14 residues. V shed 0 bases and J shed 7 bases, with 9 bases lying between them. The CDR3 DNA is TGTGCCAGCAGCTTAGATGGTGGGGTCGGGGAGCTGTTTTTT. The encoded protein is CASSLDGGVGELFF. Complete variable domain (other parts from reference TRBV11-2 and TRBJ2-2): EAGVAQSPRYKIIEKRQSVAFWCNPISGHATLYWYQQILGQGPKLLIQFQNNGVVDDSQLPKDRFSAERLKGVDSTLKIQPAKLEDSAVYLCASSLDGGVGELFFGEGSRLTVL.

There are a few counts of this clonotype. The chain links TRBV20-1 to TRBJ2-1; D might be TRBD1 (6 bases). Germline CDR1 DFQATT, CDR2 SNEGSKA (reference sequence). The ends were cut back, 4 bases at V and 4 bases at J, with 14 bases in the middle. This CDR3 has 14 amino acids. The CDR3 reads CSAKGDKRYNEQFF. DNA for the CDR3: TGCAGTGCTAAAGGGGACAAGCGGTACAATGAGCAGTTCTTC.

The sample holds a few counts of this clonotype. The chain uses TRBV12-3 or TRBV12-4 and TRBJ2-5, with D hard to call. The CDR3 runs 14 residues. The V and J ends lost 4 bases and 2 bases respectively, with 11 bases between them. The CDR3 region is CASSSYSSQETQYF. As DNA, the CDR3 is TGTGCCAGCAGTTCCTACTCCAGTCAAGAGACCCAGTACTTC.

The J gene is TRBJ2-3, the V gene TRBV7-6; 7 nucleotides align to TRBD1. Per germline, CDR1 SGHVS and CDR2 FNYEAQ. The CDR3 runs to 15 residues. Trimming took 5 bases from V and 2 from J; bases not matched to a gene: 7. The CDR3 nucleotides are TGTGCCAGCAGCCCAGGGGGTTGGTCCACAGATACGCAGTATTTT. It is translated as CASSPGGWSTDTQYF. Supplemented by reference TRBV7-6 and TRBJ2-3, the full variable domain reads GAGVSQSPRYKVTKRGQDVALRCDPISGHVSLYWYRQALGQGPEFLTYFNYEAQQDKSGLPNDRFSAERPEGSISTLTIQRTEQRDSAMYRCASSPGGWSTDTQYFGPGTRLTVL.

This clonotype was picked up a small number of times. The V call is TRBV25-1, the J call TRBJ2-7; the D gene is possibly TRBD2 (7 bases). V gave up 8 bases and J gave up 4 bases, with 15 bases separating them. This CDR3 has 13 residues. In germline, CDR1 is MGHDK, CDR2 SYGVNS. CDR3 coding DNA: TGTGCCAGCGGGGAGGGGCAGGGGTACGAGCAGTACTTC. Translated, it gives CASGEGQGYEQYF.

The V gene is TRBV7-8, the J gene TRBJ2-7; 7 bases match TRBD1. In germline, CDR1 is SGHVS, CDR2 FQNEAQ. CDR3 length: 15 residues. V dropped 1 base and J dropped 0; count of bases not matched to a gene: 3. In nucleotides, the CDR3 is TGTGCCAGCAGCTTAGGGGGGACAGCCTCCTACGAGCAGTACTTC. It specifies CASSLGGTASYEQYF.

The chain recombines TRBV29-1 with TRBJ2-2; 11 bases fit TRBD2. Trimming took 5 bases from V and 6 from J; bases not matched to a gene: 8. The CDR3 totals 15 residues. The germline gives CDR1 SQVTM, CDR2 ANQGSEA. The CDR3 nucleotides are TGCAGCGTTAAGACTAGCGGGGCGGCGGCCGGGGAGCTGTTTTTT. Amino acid sequence: CSVKTSGAAAGELFF.

This clonotype came up a few times. This chain connects TRBV9 to TRBJ2-7, with 12 bases identical to TRBD2. Germline V gene sequence: CDR1 SGDLS, CDR2 YYNGEE. The CDR3 contains 15 residues. V was pared by 0 bases and J by 5 bases, with 3 bases of the junction left unmatched. CDR3 protein: CASSVALAGGDEQYF. CDR3 DNA sequence: TGTGCCAGCAGCGTAGCACTAGCGGGGGGTGACGAGCAGTACTTC.

The rearrangement uses TRBV5-1 and TRBJ1-1; TRBD1 agrees at 7 bases. Germline trimming cut 0 bases from V and 3 bases from J; bases unmatched to any gene: 2. In germline, CDR1 is SGHRS, CDR2 YFSETQ. The CDR3 loop spans 14 amino acids. CDR3 region: CASSLEGAYTEAFF. CDR3 sequence (DNA): TGCGCCAGCAGCTTGGAGGGGGCGTACACTGAAGCTTTCTTT.